This T cell receptor beta chain was retrieved from a study of T cells in Graves' hyperthyroidism and ophthalmopathy. Patients aged 18 to 65 with hyperthyroidism were newly diagnosed, with duration under 2 months. Using RNA transcripts as the source, TCR beta CDR3 regions were amplified. An initial round of RT-PCR targeting the TCR CDR3 relied on the HTBI primer set. MiXCR, run by TCRdb on the multiplex PCR reads, gives a single entry per CDR3 protein. The repertoire holds hundreds of thousands of distinct CDR3 sequences, with over 35% as singletons. The V and J ends lost 10 bases and 1 base respectively, with 19 bases between them. CDR1 LNHDA and CDR2 SQIVND come from the germline V gene (reference sequence). The CDR3 consists of 15 residues.

The sequence came from a man aged 18 to 30 with Graves' hyperthyroidism. Sequenced sample: blood. V gene TRBV19 combines with J gene TRBJ1-1; no definite D call. CDR3 bases: TGTGCCACCGATCCGGTTGGGGTAGCGAACACTGAAGCTTTCTTT. Amino acids: CATDPVGVANTEAFF.